These 23 T cell receptor beta chains came from one sample sequenced in a study of T-cell reconstitution after alpha-beta-depleted transplantation in children. Construction of the TCRbeta library involved unique molecular identifiers. TCRdb reprocessed the PCR reads with MiXCR, giving one entry per CDR3 protein. The table has about 500,000 distinct CDR3 sequences, around a third seen once. The sequences come from PBMCs from the stem cell graft donor, collected from the stem cell graft. The receptors originated from a human donor who donated a stem cell graft to a child with aplastic anemia.

This clonotype has just a few counts. The chain is built from TRBV20-1 and TRBJ2-7; 8 bases are shared with TRBD2. Looked up from germline, CDR1 is DFQATT and CDR2 is SNEGSKA (reference sequence). The CDR3 totals 14 residues. The V gene end was trimmed by 1 base and the J gene end by 1 base; junction bases not matched to a gene: 3. The CDR3 spells CSARAGGESYEQYV. The CDR3 DNA is TGCAGTGCTAGAGCGGGAGGGGAGTCCTACGAGCAGTACGTC.

V and J are TRBV27 and TRBJ1-4, with a possible D match to TRBD1 (6 bases). V was shortened by 8 bases and J by 0 bases, with 13 bases between the two germline ends. Germline V lookup: CDR1 MNHEY, CDR2 SMNVEV (reference sequence). This CDR3 comprises 15 residues. The CDR3 DNA sequence: TGTGCCAGCGGAACAGGGATCCCAACTAATGAAAAACTGTTTTTT. Translation: CASGTGIPTNEKLFF.

This clonotype was seen a few times. The chain is built from TRBV4-3 and TRBJ1-3; maybe TRBD1 (6 bases). The CDR3 totals 15 residues. Trimming took 0 bases from V and 3 from J, leaving 9 bases between them. CDR1 LGHNA and CDR2 YSLEER come from the germline V gene. In DNA, the CDR3 is TGCGCCAGCAGCCAAGATCCAGGGGTTGGAAACACCATATATTTT. Protein sequence: CASSQDPGVGNTIYF.

This rearrangement joins TRBV12-3 or TRBV12-4 to TRBJ2-5; D gene uncertain. V was pared by 3 bases and J by 5 bases, with 10 bases between. The CDR3 runs 13 residues. This chain's CDR3 is CASSFQSGETQYF. The CDR3 DNA reads TGTGCCAGCAGTTTCCAGTCCGGGGAGACCCAGTACTTC.

This clonotype has more than one count but fewer than ten. The rearrangement uses TRBV6-1 and TRBJ1-5; 10 bases match TRBD1. Trimming cost V 10 bases and J 4 bases; bases outside gene matches: 4. The CDR3 has 13 residues. Germline-derived CDR1 and CDR2 are MNHNS and SASEGT. The CDR3 loop is CATGTGANQPQHF. The CDR3 bases are TGTGCCACCGGGACAGGGGCTAATCAGCCCCAGCATTTT.

Ten or more counts support this clonotype. The gene calls are TRBV12-3 or TRBV12-4 and TRBJ2-3, with 7 bases lining up with TRBD2. This CDR3 comprises 14 residues. J gave up 3 bases and V 0 bases, and 0 bases lay outside the gene matches. This CDR3 is CASSLAGGTDTQYF. The CDR3 region has the DNA TGTGCCAGCAGTTTAGCGGGAGGGACAGATACGCAGTATTTT.

This clonotype was seen only a few times. The chain couples TRBV20-1 to TRBJ2-1; tentative D call: TRBD2 (5 bases). The V end was cut by 3 bases, the J end by 8 bases, with 14 bases between. The CDR3 spans 13 residues. Germline V gene data show CDR1 as DFQATT and CDR2 as SNEGSKA (reference sequence). CDR3 bases: TGCAGTGCTAGTAGGCGGGCCCCCGATGAGCAGTTCTTC. Protein: CSASRRAPDEQFF.

This clonotype occurred a few times. The V call is TRBV11-1, the J call TRBJ1-2; 8 nucleotides align to TRBD1. The CDR3 extends over 21 amino acids. Germline CDR1 SGHAT, CDR2 FQDESV (reference sequence). After removal of 5 bases from V and 7 bases from J, the junction contained 30 bases not matched to a gene. The CDR3 is CASSHPLDPNGQGAAGGGYTF. The CDR3 bases are TGTGCCAGCAGCCATCCCCTGGACCCTAATGGTCAGGGGGCGGCGGGCGGTGGCTACACCTTC.

This clonotype was detected a few times. V gene TRBV24-1 combines with J gene TRBJ2-2; D possibly uses TRBD1 or TRBD2 (5 bases each). This CDR3 contains 15 residues. In germline, CDR1 is KGHDR, CDR2 SFDVKD. Trimming cost V 6 bases and J 6 bases, with 16 bases left between them. The DNA for the CDR3 is TGTGCCACCAGTACGGGGCGGGCGGACGCCGGGGAGCTGTTTTTT. Encoded protein: CATSTGRADAGELFF.

V is TRBV2 and J is TRBJ2-2; a possible D gene is TRBD2 (6 bases). CDR3 length: 14 residues. Germline CDR1 reads SNHLY; CDR2 reads FYNNEI. Trimming removed 4 bases from V and 6 bases from J, with 12 bases in between. CDR3 sequence reads: CASSGREISGELFF. The CDR3 DNA sequence: TGTGCCAGCAGTGGACGGGAGATCTCCGGGGAGCTGTTTTTT. Full variable domain (rest looked up from reference TRBV2 and TRBJ2-2): EPEVTQTPSHQVTQMGQEVILRCVPISNHLYFYWYRQILGQKVEFLVSFYNNEISEKSEIFDDQFSVERPDGSNFTLKIRSTKLEDSAMYFCASSGREISGELFFGEGSRLTVL.

A few counts support this clonotype. V usage is TRBV7-2 and J usage is TRBJ1-5; D is possibly TRBD1 (5 bases). The V end lost 3 bases, the J end lost 7 bases, and 13 bases lay between the germline ends. Germline V gene sequence: CDR1 SGHTA, CDR2 FQGNSA. The CDR3 is made up of 14 amino acids. CDR3 in DNA: TGTGCCAGCAGCTTGGTGGGGGTGCAGCAGCCCCAGCATTTT. It is translated as CASSLVGVQQPQHF.

The CDR3 sequence is CASSPFPLAGAADTQYF. In DNA, the CDR3 is TGTGCCAGCAGCCCCTTCCCACTAGCGGGAGCGGCAGATACGCAGTATTTT. This chain links TRBV7-9 with TRBJ2-3; 11 nucleotides line up with TRBD2. Trimming removed 5 bases from V and 4 bases from J; junction bases left unmatched: 11. Germline values: CDR1 SEHNR, CDR2 FQNEAQ (reference sequence). This CDR3 region has 17 residues.

The chain employs TRBV9 and TRBJ2-5, with D perhaps matching TRBD2 (6 bases). Germline V gives CDR1 SGDLS, CDR2 YYNGEE. Trimming cost V 4 bases and J 3 bases, with 16 bases left between them. CDR3 length equals 15 residues. The CDR3 nucleotides are TGTGCCAGCAGCCCTCCGGGAGTCCGTAAAGAGACCCAGTACTTC. As protein: CASSPPGVRKETQYF.

This clonotype was picked up a small number of times. This chain links TRBV29-1 with TRBJ2-1; D is possibly TRBD2 (5 bases). Germline V gene lookup returns CDR1 SQVTM and CDR2 ANQGSEA. The CDR3 is 13 residues long. The V and J ends lost 5 bases and 9 bases respectively, with 17 bases between them. The CDR3 bases are TGCAGCGTTCTTTCGGCTAGCTCGGTTGAGCAGTTCTTC. Protein: CSVLSASSVEQFF.

This chain links TRBV6-1 with TRBJ2-3; D remains ambiguous. Between the trimmed V and J ends, which lost 2 bases and 7 bases, there was a span of 7 bases. CDR1 MNHNS and CDR2 SASEGT come from the germline V gene. This CDR3 comprises 12 residues. Here the CDR3 DNA reads TGTGCCAGCAGTGAATACAGTTATACGCAGTATTTT. Protein product: CASSEYSYTQYF.

This clonotype was seen only once. The chain carries TRBV29-1 and TRBJ1-1; no clear D gene. Trimming left V 5 bases short and J 0 bases short, with 16 bases between. Germline loops: CDR1 SQVTM, CDR2 ANQGSEA. The CDR3 runs to 15 residues. CDR3 nucleotide sequence: TGCAGCGTTTCCCGAGTCTCTGGGGTGAACACTGAAGCTTTCTTT. Protein sequence: CSVSRVSGVNTEAFF.

This clonotype showed up many times. V is TRBV7-9 and J is TRBJ2-3, with 7 bases aligning to TRBD1. CDR3 length equals 14 residues. Germline-derived CDR1 and CDR2 are SEHNR and FQNEAQ (reference sequence). With V trimmed by 3 bases and J by 1 base, 1 base remained unmatched. The CDR3: CASSLQGGTDTQYF. The CDR3 DNA is TGTGCCAGCAGCTTGCAGGGGGGCACAGATACGCAGTATTTT.

The gene calls are TRBV25-1 and TRBJ2-2; a weak D match, TRBD1 (6 bases). Germline V CDR1 and CDR2: MGHDK, SYGVNS. The CDR3 has 15 residues. The V end was cut by 5 bases, the J end by 5 bases, with 15 bases between. CDR3 loop: CASSPGGAGTGELFF. The CDR3 DNA sequence: TGTGCCAGCAGTCCTGGGGGCGCCGGGACCGGGGAGCTGTTTTTT.

The CDR3 DNA reads TGCAGCGTTGAAAGGGGGACAGGGGGCCACTATGGCTACACCTTC. This gives the protein CSVERGTGGHYGYTF. The chain uses TRBV29-1 and TRBJ1-2; TRBD1 aligns across 12 bases. CDR1 is SQVTM and CDR2 is ANQGSEA in the germline V gene. The CDR3 loop spans 15 amino acids. V trimming: 2 bases; J trimming: 3 bases; junction bases outside the gene matches: 4.

The chain employs TRBV7-9 and TRBJ2-7; D is perhaps TRBD2 (5 bases). V was trimmed by 4 bases and J by 4 bases, leaving 11 bases between them. The CDR3 runs to 13 residues. From germline, CDR1 is SEHNR and CDR2 FQNEAQ (reference sequence). In DNA form, the CDR3 reads TGTGCCAGCAGCTCCACATGGGAGTACGAGCAGTACTTC. Its translation is CASSSTWEYEQYF.

This clonotype was counted a few times. This chain uses TRBV20-1 with TRBJ2-1; the D gene is possibly TRBD2 (5 bases). The CDR3 is 14 amino acids. The ends were cut back, 1 base at V and 4 bases at J, with 11 bases in the middle. Germline values: CDR1 DFQATT, CDR2 SNEGSKA (reference sequence). The CDR3, as DNA: TGCAGTGCTAGAGGGAGGACGCCTTACAATGAGCAGTTCTTC. Translation: CSARGRTPYNEQFF.

V usage is TRBV7-8 and J usage is TRBJ2-3, with TRBD1 matching over 8 bases. The V and J ends lost 5 bases and 4 bases, in that order; junction bases with no gene match: 5. The length of the CDR3 is 14 residues. Germline V CDR1 and CDR2: SGHVS, FQNEAQ. CDR3 nucleotide sequence: TGTGCCAGCAGCACCCGACAGGGGCCAGATACGCAGTATTTT. The encoded protein is CASSTRQGPDTQYF.

This clonotype was detected only a few times. The chain couples TRBV5-1 to TRBJ2-3; weak D call: TRBD1 (6 bases). Trimming shortened V by 5 bases and J by 0 bases, and 13 bases separated the two germline ends. The CDR3 extends over 15 amino acids. The germline gives CDR1 SGHRS, CDR2 YFSETQ. The CDR3 is CASRSGQPSTDTQYF. The CDR3 nucleotides are TGCGCCAGCAGATCAGGACAGCCTAGCACAGATACGCAGTATTTT.